Following are 3 T cell receptor beta chains from one sample sequenced in a study of T cells in Graves' hyperthyroidism and ophthalmopathy. TCR beta CDR3 sequences were amplified from RNA transcripts. TCR CDR3 regions were first amplified by RT-PCR with HTBI primers. Each CDR3 protein is one row after TCRdb ran MiXCR on the multiplex PCR reads. Of fewer than 450,000 distinct CDR3 sequences in the sample, about a sixth were seen once. Source material: blood. These receptor sequences come from a woman in her 30s with Graves' hyperthyroidism that later progressed to Graves' ophthalmopathy.

In DNA, the CDR3 is TGTGCCAGCAGTGGAGCTCGGGCCGGGACAGGGCCCGAAAACTATGGCTACACCTTC. Translated, it gives CASSGARAGTGPENYGYTF. The chain couples TRBV28 to TRBJ1-2; 9 nucleotides agree with TRBD1. Germline CDR1 MDHEN, CDR2 SYDVKM. This CDR3 spans 19 amino acids. V dropped 5 bases and J dropped 2; count of bases not matched to a gene: 18.

About this clonotype itself: With a much larger clone just one base away, this may be a read error. The chain employs TRBV4-1 and TRBJ2-3; 7 positions match TRBD1. CDR1 is MGHRA and CDR2 is YSYEKL in the germline V gene. The CDR3 extends over 16 amino acids. The CDR3 DNA reads TGCGCCAGCAGCCAAGACGACAGGGCCCCCCCAGATACGCGGTATTTT. Translated, it gives CASSQDDRAPPDTRYF.

This clonotype has a count of ten or more. The chain joins TRBV11-2 to TRBJ2-2, with D tentatively TRBD1 or TRBD2 (6 bases each). With 3 bases removed from V and 6 bases from J, the gap between germline ends came to 14 bases. Germline-derived CDR1 and CDR2 are SGHAT and FQNNGV. The CDR3 length is 15 residues. CDR3 in amino acids: CASSLKGGIAGELFF. The DNA for the CDR3 is TGTGCCAGCAGCTTGAAGGGGGGCATTGCCGGGGAGCTGTTTTTT.